The rows below give T cell receptor beta chains drawn from one sample of a study of identical twins. TCRdb re-called the 5' RACE reads with MiXCR, one entry per CDR3 protein. The table has some 500,000 distinct CDR3 sequences, less than 25% seen once; the top ten hold about 0.91%. These data are also associated with another study on T cells expressing NK-cell markers.

The material sequenced was CD4+ T cells sorted from blood. These receptors all come from a woman between 18 and 29 years old in good health. CDR3s include the opening cysteine and the closing phenylalanine or tryptophan. The D gene is left open where the match is weak. Part of the rows lack a size; the others show once, few, many or a class for expanded clones.

TGTGCCAGCAGCTATAGGGGGATTGAAGCTTTCTTT	CASSYRGIEAFF	once	TRBV7-9	TRBJ1-1	-
TGTGCCAGCGCTTATGACGTAAGGGTAGCGAACTATGGCTACACCTTC	CASAYDVRVANYGYTF	few	TRBV21-1	TRBJ1-2	-
TGTGCCAGCAGTGCGATGGGACAGGGGGCAGACACCTTC	CASSAMGQGADTF	-	TRBV6-1	TRBJ1-2	TRBD1
TGCGCCAGCAGCCAAGCCCACAGGGGAGTGGGTGAGACCCAGTACTTC	CASSQAHRGVGETQYF	-	TRBV4-3	TRBJ2-5	TRBD1
TGTGCCAGCAACGGGGGAACAGGGCATGAGCAGTTCTTC	CASNGGTGHEQFF	-	TRBV6-1	TRBJ2-1	-
TGTGCCAGCAGTGCCGCCGACAGGGGCCGATATCAGCCCCAGCATTTT	CASSAADRGRYQPQHF	-	TRBV6-1	TRBJ1-5	TRBD1
TGTGCCAGCAGCCAAGATGCCCGGATTGCCTACAATGAGCAGTTCTTC	CASSQDARIAYNEQFF	-	TRBV3-1	TRBJ2-1	-
TGCGCCAGCAGGAGGGACTTGGTTGCGCAGTTCTTC	CASRRDLVAQFF	few	TRBV5-1	TRBJ2-1	-
TGTGCCAGCAGCTCGAGCATCTCGCGAGAGACCCAGTACTTC	CASSSSISRETQYF	-	TRBV11-3	TRBJ2-5	-
TGTGCCAGCAGCTTAGAAGTGTGGAGGAGGGTCACAGATACGCAGTATTTT	CASSLEVWRRVTDTQYF	few	TRBV11-2	TRBJ2-3	-
TGTGCCAGCAGTCAAAGGGGCGGGGGGGCGGATGAGCAGTACTTC	CASSQRGGGADEQYF	-	TRBV6-1	TRBJ2-7	TRBD2
TGTGCCACCAGTGTGGGTAGCGGATACAATGAGCAGTTCTTC	CATSVGSGYNEQFF	many	TRBV24-1	TRBJ2-1	-
TGTGCCACCAGCCGGCAACAGGGAGACTATGGCTACACCTTC	CATSRQQGDYGYTF	-	TRBV15	TRBJ1-2	-
TGTGCCAGTAGTGTCCAGGGGGAGGCAAAGCAGTACTTC	CASSVQGEAKQYF	few	TRBV19	TRBJ2-7	-
TGCAGCTTAAAGGAGGGACTAGATGCAGATACGCAGTATTTT	CSLKEGLDADTQYF	-	TRBV29-1	TRBJ2-3	TRBD2
TGCGCCAGCAGCCCCTCGTCACTAGATGAGCAGTTCTTC	CASSPSSLDEQFF	-	TRBV4-1	TRBJ2-1	-
TGCAGTGCTAGAGAGGGGCGAAGGGTGGTAGATCAGCCCCAGCATTTT	CSAREGRRVVDQPQHF	once	TRBV20-1	TRBJ1-5	-
TGTGCCAGCAGTTTCCCAGGTACCTACGAGCAGTACTTC	CASSFPGTYEQYF	many	TRBV12-3/TRBV12-4	TRBJ2-7	-
TGTGCCAGCAGAGGACCGGGAGTTCAGTTCTTC	CASRGPGVQFF	few	TRBV7-9	TRBJ2-1	-
TGCGCCAGCAGCTTGGCCTATGGGACTAGGGGCAATGAGCAGTTCTTC	CASSLAYGTRGNEQFF	-	TRBV5-1	TRBJ2-1	TRBD2
TGTGCCAGCAGCCGGGACGTATATGAGCAGTTCTTC	CASSRDVYEQFF	few	TRBV12-3/TRBV12-4	TRBJ2-1	-
TGTGCCATCTCAACAGACAGGGCAGGAAACAATGAGCAGTTCTTC	CAISTDRAGNNEQFF	few	TRBV10-3	TRBJ2-1	TRBD1
TGTGCCAGCAGTTTACAGGGGTTATCGTCTGAAGCTTTCTTT	CASSLQGLSSEAFF	-	TRBV7-3	TRBJ1-1	TRBD1
TGTGCCAGCAGTCGCGGACAGGGAGTCGGTGAGCAGTTCTTC	CASSRGQGVGEQFF	-	TRBV6-1	TRBJ2-1	TRBD1
TGTGCCAGCAGTTACTCAAAGGAGAGCTCCTACAATGAGCAGTTCTTC	CASSYSKESSYNEQFF	once	TRBV6-2/TRBV6-3	TRBJ2-1	-
TGCAGCGTGTATGGGACAGGGGGGACCTCGGGGCAGTACTTC	CSVYGTGGTSGQYF	-	TRBV29-1	TRBJ2-7	TRBD1
TGTGCCACCAGCAGGGCAGGGGGTATGAACACTGAAGCTTTCTTT	CATSRAGGMNTEAFF	many	TRBV15	TRBJ1-1	TRBD1
TGCGCCAGCAGCTTGGTGGGACTCGCAAAGAATGAGCAGTTCTTC	CASSLVGLAKNEQFF	few	TRBV5-1	TRBJ2-1	-
TGTGCCAGCAGTTACTCGGGTCAGGGCAAGACAACAGATACGCAGTATTTT	CASSYSGQGKTTDTQYF	many	TRBV6-5	TRBJ2-3	-
TGCGCCAGCAGCTTGGACGGCTCCGCCGCCGGGGAGCTGTTTTTT	CASSLDGSAAGELFF	-	TRBV5-1	TRBJ2-2	-
TGCAGTGCTAGAGATCCCCCTAGGGGTGAGCAGTACTTC	CSARDPPRGEQYF	-	TRBV20-1	TRBJ2-7	-
TGTGCCAGCAGGCAAGACAATGAGCAGTTCTTC	CASRQDNEQFF	few	TRBV6-5	TRBJ2-1	-